The clone carrying this T cell receptor beta chain turned up a few times. This entry is derived from a study of CD8 T cells in Susac syndrome. Random-hexamer reverse transcription was applied to roughly 0.5 to 1 ug RNA. immunoSEQ multiplex PCR amplified TCR beta CDR3 across 54 Vbeta, 13 Jbeta. TCRdb itself ran the immunoSEQ multiplex PCR reads through MiXCR, one entry per CDR3 protein. The sample records about 200,000 distinct CDR3 sequences, about 95% being singletons. The healthy controls were matched to patients by age and sex. The receptor's source is a human donor in good health. Specimen: CD4+ T cells from PBMCs.

The CDR3 loop is CASSRDTSEKLFF. The CDR3 DNA follows: TGTGCCAGCAGCCGGGACACCAGCGAAAAACTGTTTTTT. V and J are TRBV11-1 and TRBJ1-4, with D tentatively TRBD1 (6 bases). Germline CDR1 SGHAT, CDR2 FQDESV (reference sequence). Trimming took off 5 bases at V and 8 bases at J, with 12 bases between the two ends. This CDR3 spans 13 amino acids. Complete variable domain (other parts from reference TRBV11-1 and TRBJ1-4): EAEVAQSPRYKITEKSQAVAFWCDPISGHATLYWYRQILGQGPELLVQFQDESVVDDSQLPKDRFSAERLKGVDSTLKIQPAELGDSAMYLCASSRDTSEKLFFGSGTQLSVL.